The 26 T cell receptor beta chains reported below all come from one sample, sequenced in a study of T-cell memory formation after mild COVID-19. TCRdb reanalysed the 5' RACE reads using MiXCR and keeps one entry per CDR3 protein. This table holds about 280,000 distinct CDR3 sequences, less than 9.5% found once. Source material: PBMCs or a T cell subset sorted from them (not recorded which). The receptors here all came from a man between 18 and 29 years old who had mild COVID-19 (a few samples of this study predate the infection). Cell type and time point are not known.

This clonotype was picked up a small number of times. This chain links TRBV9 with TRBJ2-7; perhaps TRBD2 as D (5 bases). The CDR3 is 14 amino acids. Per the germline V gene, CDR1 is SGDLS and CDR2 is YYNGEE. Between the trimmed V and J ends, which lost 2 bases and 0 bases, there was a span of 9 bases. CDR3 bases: TGTGCCAGCAGCGTCCGGGATGGCTCCTACGAGCAGTACTTC. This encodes CASSVRDGSYEQYF.

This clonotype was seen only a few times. The CDR3 region has the DNA TGTGCCAGCAGGACGGGACAGGGTTCCTACGAGCAGTACGTC. This sequence encodes CASRTGQGSYEQYV. This rearrangement joins TRBV6-1 to TRBJ2-7; 9 bases are shared with TRBD1. V lost 6 bases and J lost 1; bases outside the gene matches: 4. The germline V gene has CDR1 MNHNS and CDR2 SASEGT. This CDR3 has 14 residues.

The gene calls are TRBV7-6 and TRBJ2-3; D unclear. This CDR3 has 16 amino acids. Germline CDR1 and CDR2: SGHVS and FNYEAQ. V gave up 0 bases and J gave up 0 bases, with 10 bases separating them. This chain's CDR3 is CASSLAWFDSTDTQYF. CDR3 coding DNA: TGTGCCAGCAGCTTAGCATGGTTCGATAGCACAGATACGCAGTATTTT.

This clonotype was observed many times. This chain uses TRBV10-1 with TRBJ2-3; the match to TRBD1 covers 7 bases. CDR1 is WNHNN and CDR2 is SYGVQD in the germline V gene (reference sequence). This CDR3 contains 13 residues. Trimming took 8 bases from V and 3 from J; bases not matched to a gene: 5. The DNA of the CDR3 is TGCGCCAGCGCACGGGACAGAACAGATACGCAGTATTTT. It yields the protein CASARDRTDTQYF.

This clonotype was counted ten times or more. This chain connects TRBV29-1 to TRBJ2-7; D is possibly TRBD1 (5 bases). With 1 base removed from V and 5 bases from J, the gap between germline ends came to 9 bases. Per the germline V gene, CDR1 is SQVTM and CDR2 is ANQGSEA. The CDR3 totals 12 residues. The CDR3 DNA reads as TGCAGCGTTGAAGTACAGGATCACGAGCAGTACGTC. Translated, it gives CSVEVQDHEQYV.

CDR3 residues: CAGTGNTGELFF. The CDR3 bases are TGTGCCGGGACAGGAAACACCGGGGAGCTGTTTTTT. The genes are TRBV12-5 and TRBJ2-2, with 8 bases matching TRBD1. In germline, CDR1 is LGHNT, CDR2 FRNRAP. The CDR3 extends over 12 amino acids. The variable domain in full, with the rest retrieved from reference TRBV12-5 and TRBJ2-2, is DARVTQTPRHKVTEMGQEVTMRCQPILGHNTVFWYRQTMMQGLELLAYFRNRAPLDDSGMPKDRFSAEMPDATLATLKIQPSEPRDSAVYFCAGTGNTGELFFGEGSRLTVL.

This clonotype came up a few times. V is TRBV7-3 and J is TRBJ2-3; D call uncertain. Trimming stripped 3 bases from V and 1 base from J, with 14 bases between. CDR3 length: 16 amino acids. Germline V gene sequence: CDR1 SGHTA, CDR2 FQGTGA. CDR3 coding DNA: TGTGCCAGCAGCTTGGGCTCTGGTTTACGCACAGATACGCAGTATTTT. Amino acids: CASSLGSGLRTDTQYF.

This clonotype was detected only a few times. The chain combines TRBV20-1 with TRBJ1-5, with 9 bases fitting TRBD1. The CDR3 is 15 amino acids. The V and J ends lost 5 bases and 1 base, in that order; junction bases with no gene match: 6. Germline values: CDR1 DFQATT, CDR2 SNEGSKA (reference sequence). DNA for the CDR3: TGCAGTGCTCTTAAGACAGGGGGAAGCAATCAGCCCCAGCATTTT. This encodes CSALKTGGSNQPQHF.

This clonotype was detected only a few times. DNA of the CDR3: TGTGCCAGCAGTAAGAATAATTCACCCCTCCACTTT. This translates into CASSKNNSPLHF. V gene TRBV9 combines with J gene TRBJ1-6, with D unresolved. The V end lost 5 bases, the J end lost 5 bases, and 5 bases lay between the germline ends. Germline V CDR1 and CDR2: SGDLS, YYNGEE. The CDR3 runs 12 residues.

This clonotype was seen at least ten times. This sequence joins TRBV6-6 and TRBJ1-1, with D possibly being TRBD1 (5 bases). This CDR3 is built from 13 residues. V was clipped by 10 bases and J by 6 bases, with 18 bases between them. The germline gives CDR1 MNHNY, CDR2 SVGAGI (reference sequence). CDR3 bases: TGTGCCATAGCGCCCTCAGGGTTTGCTGAAGCTTTCTTT. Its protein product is CAIAPSGFAEAFF.

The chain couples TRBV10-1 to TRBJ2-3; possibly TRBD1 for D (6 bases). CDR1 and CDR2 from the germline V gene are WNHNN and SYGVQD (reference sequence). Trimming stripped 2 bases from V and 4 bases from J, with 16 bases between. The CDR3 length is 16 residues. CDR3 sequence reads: CASSEKQGSLADTQYF. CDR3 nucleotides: TGCGCCAGCAGTGAGAAACAGGGAAGTCTGGCAGATACGCAGTATTTT.

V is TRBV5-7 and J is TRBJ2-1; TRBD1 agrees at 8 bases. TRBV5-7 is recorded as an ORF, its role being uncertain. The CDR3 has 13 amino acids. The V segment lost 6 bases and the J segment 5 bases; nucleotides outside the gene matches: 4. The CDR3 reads CASNPGQDNEQFF. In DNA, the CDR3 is TGTGCCAGCAACCCGGGACAGGACAATGAGCAGTTCTTC.

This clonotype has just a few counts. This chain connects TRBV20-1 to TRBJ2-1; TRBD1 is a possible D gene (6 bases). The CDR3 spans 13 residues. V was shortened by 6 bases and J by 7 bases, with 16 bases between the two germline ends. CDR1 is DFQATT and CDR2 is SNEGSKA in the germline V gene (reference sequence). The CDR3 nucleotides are TGCAGTGCCTACCGACCAGGGGTTAATGAGCAGTTCTTC. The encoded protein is CSAYRPGVNEQFF.

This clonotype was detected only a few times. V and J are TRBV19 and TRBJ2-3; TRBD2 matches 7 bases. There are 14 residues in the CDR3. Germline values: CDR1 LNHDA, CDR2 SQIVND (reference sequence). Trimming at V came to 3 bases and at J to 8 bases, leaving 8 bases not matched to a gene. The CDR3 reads CASSIVTSGATQYF. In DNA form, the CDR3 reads TGTGCCAGTAGTATCGTAACCAGCGGGGCTACGCAGTATTTT.

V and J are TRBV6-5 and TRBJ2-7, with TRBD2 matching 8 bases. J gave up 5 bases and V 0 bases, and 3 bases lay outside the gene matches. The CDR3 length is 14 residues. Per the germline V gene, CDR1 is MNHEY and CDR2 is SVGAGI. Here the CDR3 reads CASSYSELADEQYF. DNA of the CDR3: TGTGCCAGCAGTTACTCGGAACTAGCGGACGAGCAGTACTTC.

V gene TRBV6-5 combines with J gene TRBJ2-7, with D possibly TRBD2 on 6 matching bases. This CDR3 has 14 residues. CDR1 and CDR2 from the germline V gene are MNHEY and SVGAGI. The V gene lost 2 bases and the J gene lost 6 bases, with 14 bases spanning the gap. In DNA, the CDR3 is TGTGCCAGCAGTTACGGCTCCGGGGACTTCGAGCAGTACTTC. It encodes CASSYGSGDFEQYF.

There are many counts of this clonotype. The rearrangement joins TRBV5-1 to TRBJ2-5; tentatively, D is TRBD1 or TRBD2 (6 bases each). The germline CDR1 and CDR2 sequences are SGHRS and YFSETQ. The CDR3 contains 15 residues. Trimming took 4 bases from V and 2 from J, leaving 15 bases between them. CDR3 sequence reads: CASSPFWGAQETQYF. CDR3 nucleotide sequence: TGCGCCAGCAGCCCGTTTTGGGGGGCACAAGAGACCCAGTACTTC.

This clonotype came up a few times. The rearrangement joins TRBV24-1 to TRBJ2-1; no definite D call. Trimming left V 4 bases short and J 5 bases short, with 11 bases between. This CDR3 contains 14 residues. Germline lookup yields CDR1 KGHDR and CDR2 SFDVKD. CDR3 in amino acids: CATSDVRRHNEQFF. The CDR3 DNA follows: TGTGCCACCAGTGACGTTCGACGCCACAATGAGCAGTTCTTC.

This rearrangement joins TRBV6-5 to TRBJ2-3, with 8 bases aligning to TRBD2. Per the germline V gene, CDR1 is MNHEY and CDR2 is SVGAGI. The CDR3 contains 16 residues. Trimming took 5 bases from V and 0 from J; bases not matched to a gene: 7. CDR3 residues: CASSTGRGGSTDTQYF. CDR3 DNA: TGTGCCAGCAGTACGGGACGGGGGGGTAGCACAGATACGCAGTATTTT.

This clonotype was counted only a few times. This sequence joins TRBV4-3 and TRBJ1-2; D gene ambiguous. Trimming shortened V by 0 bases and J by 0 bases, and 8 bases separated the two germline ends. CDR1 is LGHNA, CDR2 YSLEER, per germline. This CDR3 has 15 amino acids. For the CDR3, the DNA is TGCGCCAGCAGCCAAGATCCCCAGTCTAACTATGGCTACACCTTC. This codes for CASSQDPQSNYGYTF.

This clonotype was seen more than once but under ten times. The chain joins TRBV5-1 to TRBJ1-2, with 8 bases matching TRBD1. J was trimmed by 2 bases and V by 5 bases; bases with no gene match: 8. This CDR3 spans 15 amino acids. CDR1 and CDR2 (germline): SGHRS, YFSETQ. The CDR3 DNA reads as TGCGCCAGCAGTCCCGACGGACAGGGCAACTATGGCTACACCTTC. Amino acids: CASSPDGQGNYGYTF. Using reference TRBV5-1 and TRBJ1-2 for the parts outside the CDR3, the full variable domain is KAGVTQTPRYLIKTRGQQVTLSCSPISGHRSVSWYQQTPGQGLQFLFEYFSETQRNKGNFPGRFSGRQFSNSRSEMNVSTLELGDSALYLCASSPDGQGNYGYTFGSGTRLTVV.

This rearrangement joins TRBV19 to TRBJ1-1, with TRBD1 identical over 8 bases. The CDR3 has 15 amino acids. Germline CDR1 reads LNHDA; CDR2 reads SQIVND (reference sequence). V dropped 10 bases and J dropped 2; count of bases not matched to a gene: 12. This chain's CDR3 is CATTDRGRLNTEAFF. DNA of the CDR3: TGTGCCACCACAGACAGGGGCCGATTAAACACTGAAGCTTTCTTT. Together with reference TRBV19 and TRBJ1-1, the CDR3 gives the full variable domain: DGGITQSPKYLFRKEGQNVTLSCEQNLNHDAMYWYRQDPGQGLRLIYYSQIVNDFQKGDIAEGYSVSREKKESFPLTVTSAQKNPTAFYLCATTDRGRLNTEAFFGQGTRLTVV.

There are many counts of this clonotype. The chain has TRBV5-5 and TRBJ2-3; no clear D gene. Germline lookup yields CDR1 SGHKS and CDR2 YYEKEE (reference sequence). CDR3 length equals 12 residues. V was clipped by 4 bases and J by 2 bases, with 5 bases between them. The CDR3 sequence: CASSPDTDTQYF. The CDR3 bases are TGTGCCAGCAGCCCTGACACAGATACGCAGTATTTT.

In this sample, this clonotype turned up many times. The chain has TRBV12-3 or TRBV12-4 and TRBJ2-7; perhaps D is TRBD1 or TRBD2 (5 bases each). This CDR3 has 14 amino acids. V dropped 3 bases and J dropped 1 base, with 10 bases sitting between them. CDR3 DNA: TGTGCCAGCAGTTTGGGGACGCTTTCCTACGAGCAGTACTTC. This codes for CASSLGTLSYEQYF.

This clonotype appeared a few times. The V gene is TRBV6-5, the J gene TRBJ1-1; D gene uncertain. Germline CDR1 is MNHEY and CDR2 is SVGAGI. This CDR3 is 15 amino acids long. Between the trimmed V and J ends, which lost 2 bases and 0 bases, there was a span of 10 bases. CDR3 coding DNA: TGTGCCAGCAGTTACGGTAACCAGCTGAACACTGAAGCTTTCTTT. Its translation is CASSYGNQLNTEAFF.

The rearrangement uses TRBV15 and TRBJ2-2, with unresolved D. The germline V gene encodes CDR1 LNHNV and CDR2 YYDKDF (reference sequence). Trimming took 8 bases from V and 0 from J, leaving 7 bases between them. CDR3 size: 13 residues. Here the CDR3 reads CATWAANTGELFF. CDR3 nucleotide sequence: TGTGCCACCTGGGCAGCGAACACCGGGGAGCTGTTTTTT.